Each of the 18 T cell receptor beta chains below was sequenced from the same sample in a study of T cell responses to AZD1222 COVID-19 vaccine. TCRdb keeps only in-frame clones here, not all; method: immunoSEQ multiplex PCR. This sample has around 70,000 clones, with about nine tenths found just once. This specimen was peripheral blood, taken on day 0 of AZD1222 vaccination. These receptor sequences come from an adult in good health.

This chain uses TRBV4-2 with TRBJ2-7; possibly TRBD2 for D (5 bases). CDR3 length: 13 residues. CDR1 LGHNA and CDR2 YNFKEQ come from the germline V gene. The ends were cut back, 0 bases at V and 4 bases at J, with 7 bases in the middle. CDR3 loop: CASSQDRGYEQYF. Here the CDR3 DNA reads TGTGCCAGCAGCCAAGATCGGGGATACGAGCAGTACTTC.

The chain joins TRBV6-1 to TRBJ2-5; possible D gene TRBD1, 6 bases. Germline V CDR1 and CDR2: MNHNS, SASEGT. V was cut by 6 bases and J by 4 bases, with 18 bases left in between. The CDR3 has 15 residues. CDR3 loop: CASSRTVGVAETQYF. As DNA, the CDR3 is TGTGCCAGCAGCCGGACAGTGGGGGTGGCAGAGACCCAGTACTTC.

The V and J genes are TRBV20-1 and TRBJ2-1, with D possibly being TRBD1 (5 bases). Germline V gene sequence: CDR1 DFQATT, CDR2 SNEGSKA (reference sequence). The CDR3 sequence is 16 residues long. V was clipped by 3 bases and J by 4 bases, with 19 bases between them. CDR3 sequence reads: CSASPFGALGYNEQFF. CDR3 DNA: TGCAGTGCTAGTCCCTTTGGGGCGCTGGGATACAATGAGCAGTTCTTC.

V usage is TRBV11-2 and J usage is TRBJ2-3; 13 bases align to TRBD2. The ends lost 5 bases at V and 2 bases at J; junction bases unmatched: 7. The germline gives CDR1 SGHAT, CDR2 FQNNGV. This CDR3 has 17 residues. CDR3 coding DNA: TGTGCCAGCAGCGCAGGGACTAGCGGGACCCCCACAGATACGCAGTATTTT. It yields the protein CASSAGTSGTPTDTQYF.

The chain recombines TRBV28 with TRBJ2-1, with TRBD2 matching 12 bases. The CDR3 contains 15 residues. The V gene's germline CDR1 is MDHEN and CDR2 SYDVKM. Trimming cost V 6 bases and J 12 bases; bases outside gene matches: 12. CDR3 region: CASSLAGGPSWSQFF. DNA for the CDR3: TGTGCCAGCAGCCTAGCGGGAGGGCCTAGTTGGTCGCAGTTCTTC.

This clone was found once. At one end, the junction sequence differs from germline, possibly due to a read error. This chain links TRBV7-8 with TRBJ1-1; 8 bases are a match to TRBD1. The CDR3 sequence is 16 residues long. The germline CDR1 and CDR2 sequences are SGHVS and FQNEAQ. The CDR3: CASSLGQGGPNTEAFF. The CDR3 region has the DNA TGTGCCAGCAGTTTAGGACAGGGAGGACCGAACACTGAAGCTTTCTTT.

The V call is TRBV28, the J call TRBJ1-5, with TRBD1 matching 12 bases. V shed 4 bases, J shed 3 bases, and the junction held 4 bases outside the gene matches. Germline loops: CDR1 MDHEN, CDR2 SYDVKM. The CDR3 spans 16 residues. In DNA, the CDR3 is TGTGCCAGCAGTTCACCGGGACAGGGGGCCAATCAGCCCCAGCATTTT. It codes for CASSSPGQGANQPQHF.

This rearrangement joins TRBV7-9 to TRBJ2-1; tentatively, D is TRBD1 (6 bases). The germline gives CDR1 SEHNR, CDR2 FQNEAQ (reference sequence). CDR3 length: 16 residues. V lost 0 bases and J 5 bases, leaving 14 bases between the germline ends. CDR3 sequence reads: CASSLAPGDKNNEQFF. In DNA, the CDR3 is TGTGCCAGCAGCTTAGCGCCAGGGGACAAGAACAATGAGCAGTTCTTC.

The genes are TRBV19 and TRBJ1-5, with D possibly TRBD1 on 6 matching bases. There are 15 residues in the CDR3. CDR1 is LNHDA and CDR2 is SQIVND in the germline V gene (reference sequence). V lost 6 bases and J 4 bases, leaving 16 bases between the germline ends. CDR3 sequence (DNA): TGTGCCAGTAGAGGTGACAGGTCGGGAAATCAGCCCCAGCATTTT. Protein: CASRGDRSGNQPQHF.

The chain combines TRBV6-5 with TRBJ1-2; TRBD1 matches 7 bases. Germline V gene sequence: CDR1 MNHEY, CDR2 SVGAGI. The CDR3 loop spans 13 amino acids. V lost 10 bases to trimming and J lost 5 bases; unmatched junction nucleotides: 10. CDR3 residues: CATPRGPIYGYTF. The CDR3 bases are TGTGCCACGCCAAGGGGGCCGATATATGGCTACACCTTC.

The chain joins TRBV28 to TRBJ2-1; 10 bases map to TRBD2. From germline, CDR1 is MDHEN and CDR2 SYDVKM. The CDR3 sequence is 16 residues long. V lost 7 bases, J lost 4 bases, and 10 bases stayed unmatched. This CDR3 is CASTGASGSGYNEQFF. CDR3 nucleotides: TGTGCCAGCACGGGAGCTAGCGGGAGTGGTTACAATGAGCAGTTCTTC.

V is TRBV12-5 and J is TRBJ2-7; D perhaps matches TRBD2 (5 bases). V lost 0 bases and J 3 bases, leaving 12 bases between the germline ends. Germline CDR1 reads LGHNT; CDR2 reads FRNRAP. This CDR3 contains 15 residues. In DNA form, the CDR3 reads TGTGCTAGTGGTTTGGTAGTGTACGGGGACTACGAGCAGTACTTC. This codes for CASGLVVYGDYEQYF.

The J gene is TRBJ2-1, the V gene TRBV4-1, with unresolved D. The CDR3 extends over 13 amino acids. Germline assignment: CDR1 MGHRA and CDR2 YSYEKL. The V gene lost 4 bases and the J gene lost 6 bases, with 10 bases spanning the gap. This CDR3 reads CASSPKSSNEQFF. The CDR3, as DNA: TGCGCCAGCAGCCCTAAGTCTTCCAATGAGCAGTTCTTC.

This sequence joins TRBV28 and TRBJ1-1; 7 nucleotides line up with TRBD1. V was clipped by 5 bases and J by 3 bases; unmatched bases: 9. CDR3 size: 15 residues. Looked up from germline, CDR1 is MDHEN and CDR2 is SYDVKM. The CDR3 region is CASSLPRQGYTEAFF. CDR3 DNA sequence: TGTGCCAGCAGTCTCCCCCGACAGGGCTACACTGAAGCTTTCTTT.

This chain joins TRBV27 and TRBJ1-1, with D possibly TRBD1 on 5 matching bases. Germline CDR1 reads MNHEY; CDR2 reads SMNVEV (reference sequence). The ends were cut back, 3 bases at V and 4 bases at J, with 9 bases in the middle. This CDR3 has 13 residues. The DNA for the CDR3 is TGTGCCAGCAGTTTGACGCAGGGCACTGAAGCTTTCTTT. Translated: CASSLTQGTEAFF.

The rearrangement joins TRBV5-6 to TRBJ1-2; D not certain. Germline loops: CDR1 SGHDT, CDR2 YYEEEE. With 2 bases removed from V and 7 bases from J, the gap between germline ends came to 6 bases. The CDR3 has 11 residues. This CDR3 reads CASSLKSGYTF. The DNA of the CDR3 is TGTGCCAGCAGCTTAAAGTCTGGCTACACCTTC.

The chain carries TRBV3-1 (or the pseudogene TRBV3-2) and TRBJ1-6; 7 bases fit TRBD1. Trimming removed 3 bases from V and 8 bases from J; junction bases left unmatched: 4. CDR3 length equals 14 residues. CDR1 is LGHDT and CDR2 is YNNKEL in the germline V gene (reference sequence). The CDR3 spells CASSQNRGDSPLHF. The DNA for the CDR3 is TGTGCCAGCAGCCAGAACAGGGGAGATTCACCCCTCCACTTT.

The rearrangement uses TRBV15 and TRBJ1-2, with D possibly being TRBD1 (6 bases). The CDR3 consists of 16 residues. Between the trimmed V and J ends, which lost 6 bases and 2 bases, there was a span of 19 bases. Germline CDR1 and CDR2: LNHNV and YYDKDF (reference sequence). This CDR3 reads CATSPRDIEKNYGYTF. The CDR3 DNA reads TGTGCCACCAGTCCCCGGGACATAGAGAAGAACTATGGCTACACCTTC.